Following are 27 T cell receptor beta chains from one sample sequenced in a study of OX40 agonist ivuxolimab in advanced cancers. The method was immunoSEQ multiplex PCR; TCRdb's version includes in-frame clones alone and lacks a portion of them. The sample yields 55,000 to 85,000 clones, roughly 85% seen once. The sequences come from CD4+ or CD8+ T cells sorted from blood, collected in a trial of the OX40 agonist ivuxolimab. The receptors come from an adult with an advanced solid tumor such as melanoma, head and neck, liver or kidney cancer.

The gene calls are TRBV4-3 and TRBJ1-4; no definite D call. Trimming pared 0 bases from V and 0 bases from J, leaving 5 bases between. The CDR3 runs to 15 residues. From germline, CDR1 is LGHNA and CDR2 YSLEER. The DNA of the CDR3 is TGCGCCAGCAGCCAAGACTGGGCAACTAATGAAAAACTGTTTTTT. It specifies CASSQDWATNEKLFF.

The J gene is TRBJ2-4, the V gene TRBV5-8, with a weak D call TRBD1 (7 bases). V gave up 2 bases and J gave up 0 bases, with 15 bases separating them. CDR3 length equals 17 residues. CDR1 and CDR2 (germline): SGHTS, YDEGEE. The CDR3 is CASSFYQGGQAKNIQYF. The CDR3 nucleotides read TGTGCCAGCAGCTTTTACCAGGGGGGCCAAGCCAAAAACATTCAGTACTTC.

This clone is a singleton in its sample. V usage is TRBV28 and J usage is TRBJ2-1, with 7 bases fitting TRBD2. The V segment lost 6 bases and the J segment 7 bases; nucleotides outside the gene matches: 12. The CDR3 runs 15 residues. Germline CDR1 reads MDHEN; CDR2 reads SYDVKM. For the CDR3, the DNA is TGTGCCAGCAGCGTCGGGGGGAAGGGACGAAATGAGCAGTTCTTC. This translates into CASSVGGKGRNEQFF.

The V gene is TRBV7-2, the J gene TRBJ2-3, with TRBD2 as a possible D gene (5 bases). Germline-derived CDR1 and CDR2 are SGHTA and FQGNSA. The CDR3 extends over 15 amino acids. Trimming took off 5 bases at V and 6 bases at J, with 18 bases between the two ends. The CDR3 sequence is CASSRVVGVVDTQYF. CDR3 coding DNA: TGTGCCAGCAGCCGAGTGGTCGGGGTTGTGGATACGCAGTATTTT.

There are a few counts of this clone. The chain is built from TRBV27 and TRBJ1-3; perhaps TRBD1 as D (6 bases). CDR1 MNHEY and CDR2 SMNVEV come from the germline V gene (reference sequence). The V and J ends lost 0 bases and 5 bases respectively, with 11 bases between them. CDR3 length equals 15 residues. The CDR3 is CASSLSSQGRNTIYF. Written as DNA, the CDR3 is TGTGCCAGCAGTTTATCTTCACAGGGAAGAAACACCATATATTTT.

This clone was seen only a few times. The chain uses TRBV28 and TRBJ1-5; D is ambiguous. V was shortened by 6 bases and J by 1 base, with 10 bases between the two germline ends. Germline V gene sequence: CDR1 MDHEN, CDR2 SYDVKM. This CDR3 contains 14 residues. The CDR3 loop reads CASRSSLSNQPQHF. In DNA, the CDR3 is TGTGCCAGCAGGAGCAGTTTGAGCAATCAGCCCCAGCATTTT.

The chain joins TRBV5-1 to TRBJ1-1, with TRBD1 as a possible D gene (5 bases). The V and J ends lost 0 bases and 5 bases respectively, with 11 bases between them. CDR1 and CDR2 (germline): SGHRS, YFSETQ. This CDR3 is built from 14 residues. The CDR3 DNA reads as TGCGCCAGCAGCTTGGAAGGGGCGAGAACTGAAGCTTTCTTT. Encoded protein: CASSLEGARTEAFF.

The chain recombines TRBV5-1 with TRBJ2-5, with D possibly TRBD1 on 6 matching bases. With 3 bases removed from V and 1 base from J, the gap between germline ends came to 7 bases. CDR3 size: 13 residues. Germline V gene lookup returns CDR1 SGHRS and CDR2 YFSETQ. CDR3 sequence reads: CASSSTGQETQYF. The CDR3 DNA follows: TGCGCCAGCAGCTCGACAGGCCAAGAGACCCAGTACTTC.

The chain combines TRBV5-5 with TRBJ1-2; D unresolved. CDR1 and CDR2 (germline): SGHKS, YYEKEE (reference sequence). V lost 0 bases to trimming and J lost 0 bases, with 6 bases between them. The CDR3 spans 14 residues. The CDR3: CASSLAGANYGYTF. In DNA form, the CDR3 reads TGTGCCAGCAGCTTGGCCGGGGCTAACTATGGCTACACCTTC.

V is TRBV18 and J is TRBJ2-5, with 7 bases that match TRBD1. Germline loops: CDR1 KGHSH, CDR2 LQKENI. Unmatched junction bases numbered 4, after V lost 7 bases and J lost 2 bases. CDR3 length: 13 residues. The chain's CDR3 is CASFGTAQETQYF. CDR3 bases: TGTGCCAGCTTTGGGACAGCTCAAGAGACCCAGTACTTC.

The chain links TRBV2 to TRBJ2-7, with unresolved D. Germline V gene sequence: CDR1 SNHLY, CDR2 FYNNEI. V was trimmed by 2 bases and J by 13 bases, leaving 15 bases between them. The CDR3 runs to 12 residues. The DNA for the CDR3 is TGTGCCAGCAGTGAAAATGTCACCCCAAGATACTTC. Protein sequence: CASSENVTPRYF.

The V call is TRBV7-2, the J call TRBJ1-2; maybe TRBD1 (5 bases). Trimming removed 5 bases from V and 10 bases from J, with 11 bases in between. Germline V gene sequence: CDR1 SGHTA, CDR2 FQGNSA. This CDR3 region has 11 residues. In DNA, the CDR3 is TGTGCCAGCAGCGCCCTCAGGGACTACACCTTC. It yields the protein CASSALRDYTF.

This chain links TRBV5-4 with TRBJ2-7, with 10 bases identical to TRBD2. CDR3 length equals 14 residues. V shed 0 bases, J shed 7 bases, and the junction held 4 bases outside the gene matches. CDR1 is SGHNT, CDR2 YYREEE, per germline (reference sequence). CDR3 DNA: TGTGCCAGCAGCTTGGGACTAGCGGGTTGGGAGCAGTACTTC. It encodes CASSLGLAGWEQYF.

J is TRBJ2-6 and V is TRBV19; D gene ambiguous. The V end lost 3 bases, the J end lost 0 bases, and 6 bases lay between the germline ends. The CDR3 has 15 residues. Germline CDR1 reads LNHDA; CDR2 reads SQIVND (reference sequence). CDR3 sequence (DNA): TGTGCCAGTAGTATCCCCAGCTCTGGGGCCAACGTCCTGACTTTC. Amino acids: CASSIPSSGANVLTF.

This rearrangement joins TRBV7-9 to TRBJ2-1; D is uncertain. CDR1 and CDR2 from the germline V gene are SEHNR and FQNEAQ (reference sequence). V was shortened by 1 base and J by 4 bases, with 8 bases between the two germline ends. The CDR3 has 14 residues. The CDR3, as DNA: TGTGCCAGCAGCTTAGATGGCAGTTACAATGAGCAGTTCTTC. Its protein product is CASSLDGSYNEQFF.

The chain is built from TRBV28 and TRBJ2-7; D is undetermined. CDR1 and CDR2 from the germline V gene are MDHEN and SYDVKM. The CDR3 is made up of 14 amino acids. Trimming removed 7 bases from V and 0 bases from J, with 13 bases in between. This chain's CDR3 is CASTRRANSYEQYF. The DNA for the CDR3 is TGTGCCAGCACTCGAAGGGCCAACTCCTACGAGCAGTACTTC.

The V and J genes are TRBV5-1 and TRBJ2-5, with TRBD2 matching over 8 bases. The V and J ends lost 3 bases and 4 bases, in that order; junction bases with no gene match: 8. CDR1 and CDR2 from the germline V gene are SGHRS and YFSETQ. The CDR3 length is 15 residues. The CDR3 is CASSWGTRSPETQYF. For the CDR3, the DNA is TGCGCCAGCAGCTGGGGGACTAGAAGTCCAGAGACCCAGTACTTC.

In its sample, this clone was seen once. The chain recombines TRBV7-7 with TRBJ2-3, with 7 bases matching TRBD2. The CDR3 contains 14 residues. CDR1 is SSHAT, CDR2 FNYEAQ, per germline (reference sequence). With V trimmed by 5 bases and J by 0 bases, 2 bases remained unmatched. The CDR3, as DNA: TGTGCCAGCAGCCAGACTAGCAGCACAGATACGCAGTATTTT. Protein sequence: CASSQTSSTDTQYF.

This chain uses TRBV29-1 with TRBJ2-2, with D perhaps matching TRBD1 (5 bases). Germline V lookup: CDR1 SQVTM, CDR2 ANQGSEA. Trimming cost V 6 bases and J 0 bases, with 11 bases left between them. The CDR3 sequence is 14 residues long. CDR3 loop: CSVPETANTGELFF. As DNA, the CDR3 is TGCAGCGTACCGGAGACAGCGAACACCGGGGAGCTGTTTTTT.

This chain uses TRBV6-6 with TRBJ2-3, with 9 bases matching TRBD1. J lost 6 bases, V lost 5 bases, and 6 bases had no gene match. There are 14 residues in the CDR3. The germline gives CDR1 MNHNY, CDR2 SVGAGI (reference sequence). For the CDR3, the DNA is TGTGCCAGCAGTCCGACAGGGGGAAGGGATACGCAGTATTTT. Encoded protein: CASSPTGGRDTQYF.

The chain has TRBV9 and TRBJ1-4; maybe TRBD1 (5 bases). This CDR3 has 15 amino acids. V was cut by 0 bases and J by 0 bases, with 6 bases left in between. CDR1 SGDLS and CDR2 YYNGEE come from the germline V gene. The CDR3 bases are TGTGCCAGCAGCGTAGAAGGGGCAACTAATGAAAAACTGTTTTTT. This gives the protein CASSVEGATNEKLFF.

This rearrangement joins TRBV7-2 to TRBJ1-2; unclear D gene. Germline values: CDR1 SGHTA, CDR2 FQGNSA. V was trimmed by 2 bases and J by 4 bases, leaving 17 bases between them. The CDR3 length is 16 residues. CDR3 DNA sequence: TGTGCCAGCAGCTTATCCGGAAGGGCGTTCTCCTATGGCTACACCTTC. Protein product: CASSLSGRAFSYGYTF.

There are a few counts of this clone. The J gene is TRBJ2-2, the V gene TRBV10-3; TRBD1 is a possible D gene (6 bases). The CDR3 extends over 15 amino acids. Deletions cut 4 bases from V and 1 base from J, with 10 bases between. In germline, CDR1 is ENHRY, CDR2 SYGVKD. DNA for the CDR3: TGTGCCATCAGTGGGGTGGGACAGAACACCGGGGAGCTGTTTTTT. Translating gives CAISGVGQNTGELFF.

The chain links TRBV7-8 to TRBJ2-7; D remains ambiguous. Trimming took 5 bases from V and 5 from J, leaving 10 bases between them. This CDR3 has 12 amino acids. Germline V gene lookup returns CDR1 SGHVS and CDR2 FQNEAQ. CDR3 nucleotide sequence: TGTGCCAGCAGCCCTCACGGCGACGAGCAGTACTTC. This gives the protein CASSPHGDEQYF.

The chain combines TRBV27 with TRBJ2-1, with 8 nucleotides matching TRBD1. V gave up 8 bases and J gave up 2 bases; unmatched junction bases: 8. CDR3 length equals 15 residues. Germline CDR1 MNHEY, CDR2 SMNVEV (reference sequence). The CDR3 bases are TGTGCCAGCTCACGTCGGACAGGGACCTACAATGAGCAGTTCTTC. It specifies CASSRRTGTYNEQFF.

The V and J genes are TRBV7-2 and TRBJ2-3; TRBD1 is a possible D gene (5 bases). V shed 1 base and J shed 7 bases, with 9 bases lying between them. The CDR3 spans 13 residues. Germline V gene sequence: CDR1 SGHTA, CDR2 FQGNSA. The CDR3 region is CASSLDRGNTQYF. CDR3 in DNA: TGTGCCAGCAGCTTAGATAGGGGTAATACGCAGTATTTT.

V gene TRBV4-2 combines with J gene TRBJ2-2; D possibly corresponds to TRBD2 (6 bases). CDR1 and CDR2 from the germline V gene are LGHNA and YNFKEQ. CDR3 size: 16 residues. Trimming cost V 0 bases and J 9 bases, with 17 bases left between them. The CDR3 nucleotides read TGTGCCAGCAGCCAAGACCCGACTGGGGGGAACCGGGAGCTGTTTTTT. Amino acid sequence: CASSQDPTGGNRELFF.